This TCR beta chain is drawn from a study of long-term antiretroviral therapy in people with HIV. Overall study results and limits: All blood samples came from the years 2004 to 2017, possibly under older ART regimens. When set beside controls, HIV repertoires had CDR3 length ranges that were narrower. Repertoire composition at all time points was dominated by clones that had expanded before ART.

Version v3.0 of the immunoSEQ assay ran at survey level. Profiling relied on immunoSEQ multiplex PCR, and the TCRdb table lists in-frame clones only, not all of them. The sample yields about 36,000 clones, 80% seen once. This clone is labeled medium-sized. Its antigen is undetermined. Germline CDR1 SNHLY, CDR2 FYNNEI. The V end was cut by 11 bases, the J end by 7 bases, with 9 bases between. This CDR3 is 10 amino acids long. This TCR was recovered from a man under 40 with HIV. The sequenced sample was unsorted PBMCs, obtained 3.4 years after starting antiretroviral therapy. V is TRBV2 and J is TRBJ2-1; D ambiguous. CDR3 DNA: TGTGCCGGATGGGGAAATGAGCAGTTCTTC. Translating it yields CAGWGNEQFF. Variable domain in full (rest from reference TRBV2 and TRBJ2-1): EPEVTQTPSHQVTQMGQEVILRCVPISNHLYFYWYRQILGQKVEFLVSFYNNEISEKSEIFDDQFSVERPDGSNFTLKIRSTKLEDSAMYFCAGWGNEQFFGPGTRLTVL.